These 15 T cell receptor beta chains originate from one sample sequenced in a study of T cells in Graves' hyperthyroidism and ophthalmopathy. Regions amplified from RNA transcripts were the TCR beta CDR3 regions. The HTBI set primed first-round TCR CDR3 RT-PCR. TCRdb re-derived calls from the multiplex PCR reads in MiXCR, one entry per CDR3 protein. The top ten clones hold 28% of a sample with approximately 400,000 distinct CDR3 sequences, 15% to 17% of them seen once. The sequencing input was blood. Receptors originate from a woman between 18 and 29 years old with Graves' hyperthyroidism that later progressed to Graves' ophthalmopathy.

The CDR3 sequence is CASSISRGQGPGLAGGPYNEQFF. In DNA, the CDR3 is TGTGCCAGTAGTATTTCCCGAGGACAGGGCCCGGGACTAGCGGGAGGGCCCTACAATGAGCAGTTCTTC. The V and J genes are TRBV19 and TRBJ2-1, with 16 bases fitting TRBD2. Trimming at V came to 3 bases and at J to 2 bases, leaving 19 bases not matched to a gene. The CDR3 has 23 amino acids. Germline CDR1 is LNHDA and CDR2 is SQIVND (reference sequence).

The chain uses TRBV29-1 and TRBJ2-7; 12 bases align to TRBD2. J was trimmed by 3 bases and V by 7 bases; bases with no gene match: 10. The CDR3 loop spans 15 amino acids. Germline CDR1 reads SQVTM; CDR2 reads ANQGSEA. The CDR3 DNA sequence: TGCAGCGCCATACTGCGACTAGCGGGAGACTACGAGCAGTACTTC. Its translation: CSAILRLAGDYEQYF.

This chain joins TRBV27 and TRBJ2-7; 14 nucleotides match TRBD2. The junction had 18 bases not matched to a gene; V was cut back by 0 bases and J by 5 bases. The CDR3 runs to 21 residues. CDR1 MNHEY and CDR2 SMNVEV come from the germline V gene (reference sequence). The CDR3 here is CASSLSPRLAGGPNVYNEQYF. DNA of the CDR3: TGTGCCAGCAGTTTATCTCCCCGACTAGCGGGAGGGCCGAATGTATATAACGAGCAGTACTTC.

The chain carries TRBV4-1 and TRBJ1-2; 10 bases agree with TRBD1. The CDR3 contains 15 residues. Germline V gene lookup returns CDR1 MGHRA and CDR2 YSYEKL. Trimming cost V 2 bases and J 4 bases; bases outside gene matches: 4. The CDR3 here is CASSQRDRGGYGYTF. For the CDR3, the DNA is TGCGCCAGCAGCCAACGGGACAGGGGAGGCTATGGCTACACCTTC.

This clonotype was picked up a small number of times. V usage is TRBV19 and J usage is TRBJ2-1; D remains unclear. The V and J ends lost 4 bases and 0 bases respectively, with 7 bases between them. Germline V lookup: CDR1 LNHDA, CDR2 SQIVND (reference sequence). The CDR3 has 14 amino acids. In DNA form, the CDR3 reads TGTGCCAGTAGTACGACACCCTCCTACAATGAGCAGTTCTTC. It translates to CASSTTPSYNEQFF. Combining the CDR3 with reference TRBV19 and TRBJ2-1 gives the whole variable domain DGGITQSPKYLFRKEGQNVTLSCEQNLNHDAMYWYRQDPGQGLRLIYYSQIVNDFQKGDIAEGYSVSREKKESFPLTVTSAQKNPTAFYLCASSTTPSYNEQFFGPGTRLTVL.

The count of this clonotype is one. The rearrangement links TRBV2 to TRBJ1-5, with TRBD1 matching over 11 bases. Germline CDR1 SNHLY, CDR2 FYNNEI. CDR3 size: 15 residues. The trim removed 8 bases at V and 3 bases at J, leaving 6 bases unmatched. The CDR3 DNA reads TGTGCCAGCCGTGGACAGGGGGCGAACAATCAGCCCCAGCATTTT. Translated, it gives CASRGQGANNQPQHF.

The CDR3 loop reads CASAPRGQGAPYNEQFF. CDR3 coding DNA: TGTGCTAGTGCCCCGAGGGGACAGGGGGCCCCCTACAATGAGCAGTTCTTC. The chain recombines TRBV12-5 with TRBJ2-1; TRBD1 agrees at 12 bases. The junction had 9 bases not matched to a gene; V was cut back by 7 bases and J by 2 bases. CDR1 and CDR2 from the germline V gene are LGHNT and FRNRAP. This CDR3 region has 17 residues.

The CDR3 DNA reads TGTGCCAGCAGCTGGGGGGAGAACTTAAGCTCTGGAAACACCATATATTTT. Translated, it gives CASSWGENLSSGNTIYF. This chain links TRBV11-2 with TRBJ1-3; TRBD1 might be the D (5 bases). The germline V gene has CDR1 SGHAT and CDR2 FQNNGV. The CDR3 loop spans 17 amino acids. Trimming took off 4 bases at V and 0 bases at J, with 16 bases between the two ends.

This clonotype was counted at least ten times. CDR3 sequence: CASNPSGSTLETQYF. CDR3 DNA sequence: TGTGCCAGCAACCCTAGCGGGAGTACTTTAGAGACCCAGTACTTC. This chain links TRBV27 with TRBJ2-5, with 10 positions matching TRBD2. The CDR3 extends over 15 amino acids. Germline V gene sequence: CDR1 MNHEY, CDR2 SMNVEV (reference sequence). Trimming took 7 bases from V and 4 from J; bases not matched to a gene: 9.

This clonotype showed up many times. The chain is built from TRBV7-9 and TRBJ2-1; TRBD2 matches at 7 bases. Germline V gene sequence: CDR1 SEHNR, CDR2 FQNEAQ (reference sequence). The CDR3 runs to 14 residues. The junction had 7 bases not matched to a gene; V was cut back by 4 bases and J by 7 bases. CDR3 in DNA: TGTGCCAGCAGCTCACGGGGGAGGGCAAATGAGCAGTTCTTC. This encodes CASSSRGRANEQFF.

This clonotype turned up a few times. The chain is built from TRBV5-1 and TRBJ2-1, with TRBD2 identical over 14 bases. This CDR3 comprises 20 residues. CDR1 and CDR2 (germline): SGHRS, YFSETQ. Unmatched junction bases numbered 10, after V lost 1 base and J lost 1 base. The CDR3 DNA follows: TGCGCCAGCAGCTTGCCTAGACTAGCGGGAGGGCAGGGGTCCTACAATGAGCAGTTCTTC. Its translation: CASSLPRLAGGQGSYNEQFF. Full variable domain (remainder filled in from reference TRBV5-1 and TRBJ2-1): KAGVTQTPRYLIKTRGQQVTLSCSPISGHRSVSWYQQTPGQGLQFLFEYFSETQRNKGNFPGRFSGRQFSNSRSEMNVSTLELGDSALYLCASSLPRLAGGQGSYNEQFFGPGTRLTVL.

This clonotype was detected many times. The chain recombines TRBV28 with TRBJ1-5, with 8 bases lining up with TRBD1. The germline V gene encodes CDR1 MDHEN and CDR2 SYDVKM. V lost 5 bases, J lost 7 bases, and 16 bases stayed unmatched. The CDR3 length is 17 residues. The CDR3 nucleotides are TGTGCCAGCAGTGAGAAACGCTGGACACAGGGGGACCAGCCCCAGCATTTT. Its protein product is CASSEKRWTQGDQPQHF.

This clonotype appeared many times. This chain links TRBV7-2 with TRBJ2-7; 14 nucleotides align to TRBD2. This CDR3 contains 16 residues. Per the germline V gene, CDR1 is SGHTA and CDR2 is FQGNSA. V lost 1 base and J lost 2; bases outside the gene matches: 1. The CDR3 bases are TGTGCCAGCAGCTTAGGGGGACTAGCGGGGGCCTACGAGCAGTACTTC. This sequence encodes CASSLGGLAGAYEQYF.

In this sample, this clonotype turned up a few times. The V and J genes are TRBV15 and TRBJ2-5; maybe TRBD2 (6 bases). V lost 0 bases and J lost 6, with 14 bases in between. Germline CDR1 and CDR2: LNHNV and YYDKDF (reference sequence). The CDR3 loop spans 15 amino acids. The CDR3 here is CATSRDPRLGKTQYF. Written as DNA, the CDR3 is TGTGCCACCAGCAGAGATCCCCGACTAGGAAAGACCCAGTACTTC.

The V call is TRBV9, the J call TRBJ2-1; D may correspond to TRBD1 or TRBD2 (6 bases each). The CDR3 sequence is 15 residues long. Germline-derived CDR1 and CDR2 are SGDLS and YYNGEE. The V and J ends lost 0 bases and 0 bases respectively, with 7 bases between them. The CDR3 spells CASSVEGGSYNEQFF. The CDR3 DNA follows: TGTGCCAGCAGCGTAGAGGGGGGCTCCTACAATGAGCAGTTCTTC.